This T cell receptor (beta chain) is drawn from a study of Ad26.COV2.S vaccination and SARS-CoV-2 variants. Looking at the study overall: Into the muscle, Ad26.COV2.S was dosed once or twice, 56 days apart. Whole-study results and caveats: Spike-specific TCR breadth in vaccine recipients exceeded that seen in placebo recipients.

Data came from immunoSEQ multiplex PCR; TCRdb stores just in-frame clones and leaves some out. Of roughly 350,000 clones listed, 75% to 90% are singletons. Trimming removed 3 bases at V and 7 bases at J, with 25 bases between. The CDR3 is made up of 18 amino acids. Germline V gene data show CDR1 as KGHSH and CDR2 as LQKENI. On this clone: Its antigen is as yet unknown.

Treatment given: some 20 received Ad26.COV2.S at low or high dose, single or two shots; several received placebo; per-sample allocation not given. The study sampled participants on day 63 after the first vaccine or placebo injection. Boston provided a donor who was an adult aged 18-55 years. The chain recombines TRBV18 with TRBJ1-5; a possible D gene is TRBD1 (5 bases). The sequencing used peripheral blood, collected in a trial of Ad26.COV2.S vaccine versus placebo. This receptor was taken from a person between 18 and 60 years old who received the Ad26.COV2.S COVID-19 vaccine or a placebo. CDR3 bases: TGTGCCAGCTCACCGGGGGGACTCGATGGGGCGGCGGGACAGCCCCAGCATTTT. This codes for CASSPGGLDGAAGQPQHF.